The 6 T cell receptor beta chains presented below share a single source sample, sequenced in a study of beta chain features in type 1 diabetes. Their cognate antigens are unknown. Reverse transcribing all isolated RNA meant expressed TCRB transcripts were sequenced. Profiling relied on immunoSEQ multiplex PCR, and the TCRdb table lists in-frame clones only, not all of them. The table shows more than 250,000 clones, with roughly 22% occurring only once. Study-wide findings and caveats: Across all four CD4+ subsets, people with type 1 diabetes showed modestly shorter TCRB CDR3s.

The sequencing sample was made of naive CD4+ T cells from blood. The receptor set was obtained from a woman aged 40 to 50 with type 1 diabetes.

This clone appeared a few times. This sequence joins TRBV28 and TRBJ2-7, with D possibly being TRBD1 (5 bases). Trimming cost V 3 bases and J 3 bases, with 6 bases left between them. This CDR3 is 12 amino acids long. Germline values: CDR1 MDHEN, CDR2 SYDVKM. The CDR3 sequence is CASSLTVYEQYF. CDR3 in DNA: TGTGCCAGCAGTTTGACAGTCTACGAGCAGTACTTC.

The table lists this clone with a few counts. The rearrangement uses TRBV5-1 and TRBJ1-2; D unclear. CDR1 is SGHRS and CDR2 is YFSETQ in the germline V gene. The CDR3 has 11 amino acids. Deletions cut 5 bases from V and 3 bases from J, with 5 bases between. The CDR3 sequence is CASRQDYGYTF. Here the CDR3 DNA reads TGCGCCAGCAGGCAGGACTATGGCTACACCTTC.

This clone showed up just a few times. The chain has TRBV19 and TRBJ2-7, with TRBD1 matching 10 bases. Per the germline V gene, CDR1 is LNHDA and CDR2 is SQIVND (reference sequence). This CDR3 is built from 14 residues. With 9 bases clipped from V and 1 base from J, the junction kept 6 bases outside the gene matches. DNA for the CDR3: TGTGCCAGCCAACGGGACAGGGGATCCTACGAGCAGTACTTC. Translated, it gives CASQRDRGSYEQYF.

This chain links TRBV4-1 with TRBJ1-1; no clear D. With 2 bases removed from V and 5 bases from J, the gap between germline ends came to 15 bases. CDR1 is MGHRA and CDR2 is YSYEKL in the germline V gene. The CDR3 extends over 15 amino acids. The CDR3 is CASSQLDGEWTEAFF. As DNA, the CDR3 is TGCGCCAGCAGCCAATTGGACGGGGAGTGGACTGAAGCTTTCTTT.

V gene TRBV5-1 combines with J gene TRBJ2-5; 12 positions match TRBD1. The germline V gene encodes CDR1 SGHRS and CDR2 YFSETQ. J lost 5 bases, V lost 7 bases, and 9 bases had no gene match. The CDR3 has 15 residues. CDR3 coding DNA: TGCGCCAGCGTCCTTGGGACAGGGGGCACCGAGACCCAGTACTTC. Encoded protein: CASVLGTGGTETQYF. The variable domain in full, with the rest retrieved from reference TRBV5-1 and TRBJ2-5, is KAGVTQTPRYLIKTRGQQVTLSCSPISGHRSVSWYQQTPGQGLQFLFEYFSETQRNKGNFPGRFSGRQFSNSRSEMNVSTLELGDSALYLCASVLGTGGTETQYFGPGTRLLVL.

CDR3 in DNA: TGTGCCAGCAGTTTATGGGCAGGTCGGGAATTGGCTGAGCAGTTCTTC. It is translated as CASSLWAGRELAEQFF. The V gene is TRBV28, the J gene TRBJ2-1; D perhaps matches TRBD2 (5 bases). The CDR3 length is 16 residues. The germline CDR1 and CDR2 sequences are MDHEN and SYDVKM. The V end lost 0 bases, the J end lost 9 bases, and 18 bases lay between the germline ends. Full variable domain (missing parts from reference TRBV28 and TRBJ2-1): DVKVTQSSRYLVKRTGEKVFLECVQDMDHENMFWYRQDPGLGLRLIYFSYDVKMKEKGDIPEGYSVSREKKERFSLILESASTNQTSMYLCASSLWAGRELAEQFFGPGTRLTVL.